The subject of this entry is one TCR beta chain. Its antigen is undetermined. From the 5' RACE reads, TCRdb called clonotypes with MiXCR, one entry per CDR3 protein. The table shows 230,000 or so distinct CDR3 sequences, with 6.5% to 7.5% occurring only once. The record originates from a study of T cells after yellow fever vaccination. General study findings and limits: From the bulk population, abundant clonotypes could contaminate and appear within FACS-sorted repertoires.

Trimming took 4 bases from V and 6 from J; bases not matched to a gene: 12. CDR1 and CDR2 (germline): SGHRS, YFSETQ. The CDR3 spans 16 residues. The sample here was CD4+ T cells sorted from PBMCs, taken on the day of the yellow fever booster vaccination. The chain carries TRBV5-1 and TRBJ1-1; 10 positions agree with TRBD1. This TCR derives from a man aged 25-45 years who received the YFV17D yellow fever vaccine. This CDR3 reads CASSDRDRGARAEAFF. The DNA for the CDR3 is TGCGCCAGCAGCGACCGGGACAGGGGCGCTCGGGCTGAAGCTTTCTTT. Full variable domain (missing parts from reference TRBV5-1 and TRBJ1-1): KAGVTQTPRYLIKTRGQQVTLSCSPISGHRSVSWYQQTPGQGLQFLFEYFSETQRNKGNFPGRFSGRQFSNSRSEMNVSTLELGDSALYLCASSDRDRGARAEAFFGQGTRLTVV.